The 2 T cell receptor beta chains below come from one sample, sequenced in a study of OX40 agonist ivuxolimab in advanced cancers. Method: immunoSEQ multiplex PCR; TCRdb's copy keeps in-frame clones and lacks some. The sample includes about 36,000 clones, less than 80% of them seen just once. Sequenced here: CD4+ or CD8+ T cells sorted from blood, sampled in a trial of the OX40 agonist ivuxolimab. The receptor source for this set is an adult with an advanced solid tumor such as melanoma, head and neck, liver or kidney cancer.

The chain carries TRBV2 and TRBJ1-3; TRBD1 matches at 8 bases. V gave up 10 bases and J gave up 3 bases; unmatched junction bases: 2. This CDR3 is built from 12 residues. In germline, CDR1 is SNHLY, CDR2 FYNNEI. The CDR3 region is CATQGGGNTIYF. For the CDR3, the DNA is TGTGCCACACAGGGGGGTGGAAACACCATATATTTT.

The chain recombines TRBV5-6 with TRBJ1-2; TRBD1 aligns across 8 bases. The CDR3 is 15 residues long. The V segment lost 4 bases and the J segment 0 bases; nucleotides outside the gene matches: 5. The germline V gene encodes CDR1 SGHDT and CDR2 YYEEEE. The CDR3 nucleotides read TGTGCCAGCAGCCCCACGACAGGGGCTAACTATGGCTACACCTTC. Translation gives CASSPTTGANYGYTF. Looking up the rest from reference TRBV5-6 and TRBJ1-2 gives the full variable domain: DAGVTQSPTHLIKTRGQQVTLRCSPKSGHDTVSWYQQALGQGPQFIFQYYEEEERQRGNFPDRFSGHQFPNYSSELNVNALLLGDSALYLCASSPTTGANYGYTFGSGTRLTVV.